This TCR beta chain was found in a study of T cells in localized non-small cell lung cancer. The study, taken as a whole, reports: Tumor samples were not multi-region, leaving intratumor heterogeneity unexcluded. Out of the top 100 tumor clones, a median about 50 were seen in adjacent lung. Peak T cell clonality was found in uninvolved adjacent lung, exceeding tumor. There was an association of higher blood T cell density with longer overall survival.

Comments on this clone: Its antigen is not identified.

Clones were sequenced by immunoSEQ multiplex PCR, and TCRdb holds only the in-frame ones, with some missing. The repertoire consists of tens of thousands of clones, with 70% to 90% occurring once and the leading ten covering roughly 19%. In germline, CDR1 is MNHNS, CDR2 SASEGT. CDR3 length: 13 residues. V lost 3 bases and J lost 11; bases outside the gene matches: 9. The sample here was peripheral blood, taken before any cancer treatment. The sequence was collected from a woman aged 40-69 years with stage I squamous cell lung carcinoma. The J gene is TRBJ1-2, the V gene TRBV6-1; TRBD1 aligns across 7 bases. CDR3 loop: CASSETGLERYTF. DNA for the CDR3: TGTGCCAGCAGTGAGACAGGGCTAGAAAGGTACACCTTC.